The 9 T cell receptor beta chains in this list originate from one sample, sequenced in a study of T cell repertoires in cytomegalovirus infection. TCRdb reprocessed the reads via MiXCR and lists one record per CDR3 protein. The table lists approximately 490,000 distinct CDR3 sequences, around 11% of them singletons, with about a tenth in the top ten. The material sequenced was PBMCs. These receptor sequences come from a human donor in good health (CMV status not recorded). Some clones in this sample may be carry-over from other donors' samples.

This clonotype appeared a single time. Just one base apart from a much larger clone, this may be a read error. The chain has TRBV12-3 or TRBV12-4 and TRBJ1-6; 8 nucleotides agree with TRBD1. The V and J ends lost 8 bases and 8 bases, in that order; junction bases with no gene match: 11. This CDR3 comprises 15 residues. The CDR3 sequence: CASGSDRVFDSPLHF. The CDR3 DNA sequence: TGTGCCAGCGGCTCGGACAGGGTATTCGATTCACCCCTCCACTTT.

This clonotype has ten or more counts. CDR3 in amino acids: CASSPGLHPYEQFF. DNA of the CDR3: TGTGCCAGCAGCCCGGGACTGCACCCCTATGAGCAGTTCTTC. This chain connects TRBV7-9 to TRBJ2-1; possible D gene TRBD2, 6 bases. This CDR3 spans 14 amino acids. Trimming shortened V by 5 bases and J by 8 bases, and 16 bases separated the two germline ends. CDR1 is SEHNR and CDR2 is FQNEAQ in the germline V gene (reference sequence).

The chain links TRBV10-2 to TRBJ2-7, with 9 bases identical to TRBD2. Trimming cost V 7 bases and J 4 bases; bases outside gene matches: 14. The germline gives CDR1 WSHSY, CDR2 SAAADI. The CDR3 has 16 amino acids. CDR3 bases: TGCGCCAGCACACCCACCTCGGGGACTAGCTTATACGAGCAGTACTTC. Translation: CASTPTSGTSLYEQYF.

In this sample, this clonotype turned up many times. This chain's CDR3 is CASSPLAETGNLKQYF. The CDR3 nucleotides are TGTGCCAGCAGCCCTCTCGCAGAGACAGGGAATCTCAAGCAGTACTTC. The chain is built from TRBV3-1 and TRBJ2-7, with 7 bases aligning to TRBD1. The V segment lost 4 bases and the J segment 8 bases; nucleotides outside the gene matches: 17. Germline-derived CDR1 and CDR2 are LGHDT and YNNKEL (reference sequence). This CDR3 contains 16 residues.

Many counts were recorded for this clonotype. The chain is built from TRBV5-1 and TRBJ1-2; no definite D call. V lost 0 bases, J lost 8 bases, and 20 bases lay in between. Germline V gene data show CDR1 as SGHRS and CDR2 as YFSETQ. There are 16 residues in the CDR3. CDR3: CASSLVTARLGGGYTF. The CDR3 DNA is TGCGCCAGCAGCTTGGTAACAGCCCGCCTCGGTGGGGGCTACACCTTC.

With respect to this clonotype: The junction differs from germline at one of its ends, possibly a read error. The rearrangement joins TRBV18 to TRBJ1-5, with 9 bases lining up with TRBD1. Germline V lookup: CDR1 KGHSH, CDR2 LQKENI. The CDR3 has 14 residues. CDR3 amino acids: CASSETGGKQPQHF. The CDR3 DNA sequence: TGTGCCAGCTCTGAAACAGGGGGCAAGCAGCCCCAGCATTTT.

This clonotype was found many times. The chain has TRBV7-2 and TRBJ2-1, with 8 bases lining up with TRBD1. This CDR3 spans 16 amino acids. J lost 7 bases, V lost 0 bases, and 8 bases had no gene match. CDR1 and CDR2 from the germline V gene are SGHTA and FQGNSA. The CDR3 sequence is CASSLARTGSRNEQFF. CDR3 bases: TGTGCCAGCAGCTTAGCCAGGACAGGGAGTAGGAATGAGCAGTTCTTC.

In regard to this clonotype: Here the CDR3 omits its conserved ending phenylalanine or tryptophan, so a read error is the likely source. V and J are TRBV12-3 or TRBV12-4 and TRBJ1-2; D is perhaps TRBD1 (5 bases). Between the trimmed V and J ends, which lost 10 bases and 0 bases, there was a span of 15 bases. The CDR3 extends over 14 amino acids. CDR3 DNA sequence: TGTGCCACCGGGGCCCACTGGGCTAACTATGGCTACACCATC. This codes for CATGAHWANYGYTI.

This clonotype was seen ten or more times. The genes are TRBV19 and TRBJ2-5, with 7 bases that match TRBD1. Germline V gene data show CDR1 as LNHDA and CDR2 as SQIVND (reference sequence). The CDR3 runs 14 residues. V lost 4 bases, J lost 3 bases, and 5 bases stayed unmatched. Here the CDR3 reads CASSTGTEKETQYF. The CDR3 DNA reads as TGTGCCAGTAGTACAGGGACAGAAAAAGAGACCCAGTACTTC.